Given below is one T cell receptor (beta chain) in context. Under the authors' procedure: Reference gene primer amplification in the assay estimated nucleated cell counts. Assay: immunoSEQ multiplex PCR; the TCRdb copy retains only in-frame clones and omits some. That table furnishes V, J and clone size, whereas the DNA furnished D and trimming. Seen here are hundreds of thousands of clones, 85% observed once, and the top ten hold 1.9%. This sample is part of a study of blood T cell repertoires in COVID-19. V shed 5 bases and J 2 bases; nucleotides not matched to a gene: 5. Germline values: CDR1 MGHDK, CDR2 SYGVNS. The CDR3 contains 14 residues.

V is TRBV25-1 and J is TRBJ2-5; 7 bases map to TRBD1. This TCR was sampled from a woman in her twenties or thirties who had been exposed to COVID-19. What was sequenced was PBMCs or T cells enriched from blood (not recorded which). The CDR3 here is CASSLDRVQETQYF. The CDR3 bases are TGTGCCAGCAGTCTAGACAGGGTACAAGAGACCCAGTACTTC.